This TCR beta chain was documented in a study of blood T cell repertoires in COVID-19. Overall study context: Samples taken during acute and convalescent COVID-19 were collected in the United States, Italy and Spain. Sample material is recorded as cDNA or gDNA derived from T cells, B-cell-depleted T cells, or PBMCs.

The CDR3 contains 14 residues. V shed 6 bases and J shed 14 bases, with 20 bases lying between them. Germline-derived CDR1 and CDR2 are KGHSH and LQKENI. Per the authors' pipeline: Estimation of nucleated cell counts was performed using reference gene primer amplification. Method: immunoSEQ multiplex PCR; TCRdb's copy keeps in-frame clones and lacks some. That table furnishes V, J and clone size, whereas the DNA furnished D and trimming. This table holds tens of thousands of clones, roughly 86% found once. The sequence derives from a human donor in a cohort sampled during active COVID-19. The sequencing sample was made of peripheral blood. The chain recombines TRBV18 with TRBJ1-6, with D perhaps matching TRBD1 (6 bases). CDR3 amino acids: CASSTRDTSQSLHF. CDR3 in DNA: TGTGCCAGCTCTACAAGGGACACTTCTCAATCCCTCCACTTT.